The clone carrying this T cell receptor (beta chain) was recorded a few times. Primed by a sample-barcoded 5' primer and a J-beta primer mix, a second PCR proceeded for about 6 to 12 cycles. Every cDNA molecule carried a tag from a template-switch adaptor bearing 12 random nucleotides. TCRdb used MiXCR to reprocess the 5' RACE reads, holding one entry per CDR3 protein. The sample consists of over 600,000 distinct CDR3 sequences, around two fifths of them appearing once. These data belong to a study of blood T cells in healthy people across ages. Peripheral blood, roughly 9.3 milliliters per donor, was collected. Looked up from germline, CDR1 is DFQATT and CDR2 is SNEGSKA (reference sequence). Trimming cost V 6 bases and J 0 bases, with 14 bases left between them. There are 15 residues in the CDR3.

V and J are TRBV20-1 and TRBJ1-4, with a weak D call TRBD1 (6 bases). The receptor was isolated from a man of 80 years or more in good health. Material for sequencing was blood. The CDR3, as DNA: TGCAGTGCAAAGGACAGTTCGACAACTAATGAAAAACTGTTTTTT. Translating it yields CSAKDSSTTNEKLFF.